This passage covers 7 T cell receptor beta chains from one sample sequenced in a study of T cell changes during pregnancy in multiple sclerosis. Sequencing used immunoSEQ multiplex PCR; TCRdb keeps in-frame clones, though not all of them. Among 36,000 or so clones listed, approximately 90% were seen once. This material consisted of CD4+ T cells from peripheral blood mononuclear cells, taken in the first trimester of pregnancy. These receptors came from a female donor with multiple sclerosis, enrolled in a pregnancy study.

The CDR3 DNA reads as TGTGCCAGCAGTTACCGGTGGTCCGGGGAGCTGTTTTTT. Its protein product is CASSYRWSGELFF. The rearrangement joins TRBV27 to TRBJ2-2; no definite D call. Germline CDR1 and CDR2: MNHEY and SMNVEV (reference sequence). Trimming cost V 4 bases and J 6 bases, with 9 bases left between them. This CDR3 has 13 amino acids.

CDR3 sequence (DNA): TGTGCCAGCTCACCAGGAGCAGGAGGCTACGAGCAGTACTTC. Translating gives CASSPGAGGYEQYF. The gene calls are TRBV18 and TRBJ2-7, with D possibly TRBD2 on 5 matching bases. The CDR3 is 14 residues long. Trimming shortened V by 2 bases and J by 3 bases, and 11 bases separated the two germline ends. Per the germline V gene, CDR1 is KGHSH and CDR2 is LQKENI. Variable domain in full (rest from reference TRBV18 and TRBJ2-7): NAGVMQNPRHLVRRRGQEARLRCSPMKGHSHVYWYRQLPEEGLKFMVYLQKENIIDESGMPKERFSAEFPKEGPSILRIQQVVRGDSAAYFCASSPGAGGYEQYFGPGTRLTVT.

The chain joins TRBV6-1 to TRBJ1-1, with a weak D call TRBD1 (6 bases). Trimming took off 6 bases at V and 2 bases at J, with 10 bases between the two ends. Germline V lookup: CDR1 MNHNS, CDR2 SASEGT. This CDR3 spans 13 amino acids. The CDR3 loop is CASRGALNTEAFF. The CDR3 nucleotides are TGTGCCAGCAGGGGGGCGTTAAACACTGAAGCTTTCTTT.

CDR3 amino acids: CASRGLAGIVGELFF. The CDR3 DNA reads TGCGCCAGCAGGGGACTAGCGGGTATTGTCGGGGAGCTGTTTTTT. J is TRBJ2-2 and V is TRBV23-1, with 12 nucleotides matching TRBD2. TRBV23-1 is recorded as an ORF, its role being uncertain. CDR3 length: 15 residues. The trim removed 6 bases at V and 7 bases at J, leaving 6 bases unmatched.

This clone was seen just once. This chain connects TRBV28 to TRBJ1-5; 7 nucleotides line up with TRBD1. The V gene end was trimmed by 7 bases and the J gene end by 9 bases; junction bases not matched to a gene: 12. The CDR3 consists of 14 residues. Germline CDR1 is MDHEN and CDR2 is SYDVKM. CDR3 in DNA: TGTGCCAGCAAGCCCCCCGGACAGGTTCGGCCCCAGCATTTT. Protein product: CASKPPGQVRPQHF.

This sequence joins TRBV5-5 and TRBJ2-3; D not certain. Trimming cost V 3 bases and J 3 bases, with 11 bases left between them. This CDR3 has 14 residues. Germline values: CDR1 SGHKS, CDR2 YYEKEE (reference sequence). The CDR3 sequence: CASSYRDGTDTQYF. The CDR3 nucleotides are TGTGCCAGCAGCTACAGAGATGGGACAGATACGCAGTATTTT.

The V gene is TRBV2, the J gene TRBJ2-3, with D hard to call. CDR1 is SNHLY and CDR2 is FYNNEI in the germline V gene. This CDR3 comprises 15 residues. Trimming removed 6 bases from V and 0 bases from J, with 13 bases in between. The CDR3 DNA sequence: TGTGCCAGCAGGCGTGGGCCAGGAAGCACAGATACGCAGTATTTT. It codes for CASRRGPGSTDTQYF.